Each of the 27 T cell receptor beta chains below was sequenced from the same sample in a study of blood T cell repertoires in COVID-19. Profiling relied on immunoSEQ multiplex PCR, and the TCRdb table lists in-frame clones only, not all of them. The repertoire holds about 280,000 clones, with approximately 86% as singletons. The sequenced material came from peripheral blood. These TCRs come from a woman in her seventies with COVID-19, enrolled during active disease.

This chain links TRBV18 with TRBJ2-3, with 11 bases matching TRBD2. Germline-derived CDR1 and CDR2 are KGHSH and LQKENI. CDR3 length: 15 amino acids. V trimming: 6 bases; J trimming: 4 bases; junction bases outside the gene matches: 6. CDR3 DNA sequence: TGTGCCAGCTCCCCCATAGCGGGGGGGCCAGATACGCAGTATTTT. Its protein is CASSPIAGGPDTQYF.

This clone was seen a single time. The chain employs TRBV27 and TRBJ2-1; 7 nucleotides agree with TRBD2. The CDR3 spans 12 residues. V was clipped by 3 bases and J by 8 bases; unmatched bases: 1. Germline values: CDR1 MNHEY, CDR2 SMNVEV (reference sequence). CDR3 DNA: TGTGCCAGCAGTTTTGGGAGGGATGAGCAGTTCTTC. Protein product: CASSFGRDEQFF.

V is TRBV12-3 or TRBV12-4 and J is TRBJ1-1; 9 nucleotides align to TRBD1. The junction had 4 bases not matched to a gene; V was cut back by 6 bases and J by 5 bases. This CDR3 contains 13 residues. This CDR3 reads CASSGTGKTEAFF. CDR3 coding DNA: TGTGCCAGCAGCGGGACAGGGAAAACTGAAGCTTTCTTT.

This clone has only one observation. CDR3 loop: CASSQETGANSPLHF. As DNA, the CDR3 is TGTGCCAGCAGCCAAGAAACAGGGGCTAATTCACCCCTCCACTTT. The V call is TRBV4-2, the J call TRBJ1-6, with 7 positions matching TRBD1. In germline, CDR1 is LGHNA, CDR2 YNFKEQ. J gave up 6 bases and V 0 bases, and 2 bases lay outside the gene matches. The length of the CDR3 is 15 residues.

The J gene is TRBJ1-2, the V gene TRBV6-5; 9 nucleotides align to TRBD1. Germline lookup yields CDR1 MNHEY and CDR2 SVGAGI. V shed 5 bases and J 6 bases; nucleotides not matched to a gene: 7. This CDR3 has 14 residues. CDR3 coding DNA: TGTGCCAGCAGTCCCGGACAGGGGTACAATGGCTACACCTTC. Protein product: CASSPGQGYNGYTF.

The rearrangement links TRBV4-3 to TRBJ1-1; tentatively, D is TRBD1 (5 bases). Germline CDR1 is LGHNA and CDR2 is YSLEER. The CDR3 length is 15 residues. With 5 bases removed from V and 7 bases from J, the gap between germline ends came to 20 bases. This chain's CDR3 is CASSFQGVGEDEAFF. CDR3 DNA sequence: TGCGCCAGCAGCTTTCAAGGGGTTGGCGAGGATGAAGCTTTCTTT.

This clone was seen just once. V is TRBV4-1 and J is TRBJ1-2, with 9 bases aligning to TRBD1. Trimming cost V 3 bases and J 3 bases; bases outside gene matches: 5. This CDR3 spans 15 amino acids. Germline V gives CDR1 MGHRA, CDR2 YSYEKL. The CDR3 loop is CASSQRTGEDYGYTF. The CDR3 region has the DNA TGCGCCAGCAGCCAGCGGACAGGGGAGGACTATGGCTACACCTTC.

This clone came up a few times. CDR3 nucleotides: TGCGCCAGCAGCCAAGCAGGCTCTGGGGCCAACGTCCTGACTTTC. Translated, it gives CASSQAGSGANVLTF. The rearrangement links TRBV4-1 to TRBJ2-6; D unresolved. The V gene lost 1 base and the J gene lost 0 bases, with 4 bases spanning the gap. The CDR3 loop spans 15 amino acids. Germline V gives CDR1 MGHRA, CDR2 YSYEKL.

This sequence joins TRBV19 and TRBJ1-1; the match to TRBD1 covers 8 bases. Germline loops: CDR1 LNHDA, CDR2 SQIVND (reference sequence). CDR3 size: 17 residues. V was clipped by 3 bases and J by 1 base; unmatched bases: 10. In nucleotides, the CDR3 is TGTGCCAGTAGTATTCCGAGACAGGGGCTGGGGAACACTGAAGCTTTCTTT. Translating gives CASSIPRQGLGNTEAFF.

V is TRBV27 and J is TRBJ2-7, with D tentatively TRBD1 (6 bases). The CDR3 extends over 16 amino acids. Looked up from germline, CDR1 is MNHEY and CDR2 is SMNVEV (reference sequence). With 3 bases removed from V and 5 bases from J, the gap between germline ends came to 20 bases. CDR3 coding DNA: TGTGCCAGCAGTTTGAACCCCTCCCGACAGGTTAACGAGCAGTACTTC. It is translated as CASSLNPSRQVNEQYF.

The chain couples TRBV27 to TRBJ1-2, with TRBD1 as a possible D gene (6 bases). The CDR3 has 13 amino acids. Germline-derived CDR1 and CDR2 are MNHEY and SMNVEV (reference sequence). V lost 6 bases and J lost 5, with 13 bases in between. CDR3 in amino acids: CASSSGEGYGYTF. As DNA, the CDR3 is TGTGCCAGCAGCTCAGGGGAAGGGTATGGCTACACCTTC.

The chain links TRBV7-3 to TRBJ2-1; 7 bases align to TRBD1. The germline V gene has CDR1 SGHTA and CDR2 FQGTGA. The CDR3 consists of 14 residues. Losses at the gene ends were 5 bases for V and 4 bases for J; bases not matched to a gene: 5. The CDR3 DNA reads TGTGCCAGCAGCCGAGACAGGGATTACAATGAGCAGTTCTTC. It is translated as CASSRDRDYNEQFF.

The CDR3 coding sequence is TGCGCCAGCAGCCAAGATGCGGGAGAGACCCAGTACTTC. This translates into CASSQDAGETQYF. This rearrangement joins TRBV4-3 to TRBJ2-5, with a weak D call TRBD2 (5 bases). Trimming shortened V by 0 bases and J by 4 bases, and 6 bases separated the two germline ends. The CDR3 extends over 13 amino acids. CDR1 is LGHNA and CDR2 is YSLEER in the germline V gene.

The chain couples TRBV5-4 to TRBJ2-5; TRBD2 is a possible D gene (7 bases). The CDR3 contains 16 residues. Trimming removed 3 bases from V and 2 bases from J, with 17 bases in between. The germline V gene has CDR1 SGHNT and CDR2 YYREEE (reference sequence). The CDR3 here is CASSSHGGPEQETQYF. Here the CDR3 DNA reads TGTGCCAGCAGCTCCCACGGGGGGCCGGAGCAAGAGACCCAGTACTTC. Drawing the rest from reference TRBV5-4 and TRBJ2-5, the complete variable domain is ETGVTQSPTHLIKTRGQQVTLRCSSQSGHNTVSWYQQALGQGPQFIFQYYREEENGRGNFPPRFSGLQFPNYSSELNVNALELDDSALYLCASSSHGGPEQETQYFGPGTRLLVL.

This chain joins TRBV18 and TRBJ2-1; 10 bases are shared with TRBD2. V lost 2 bases and J lost 0; bases outside the gene matches: 13. Germline V lookup: CDR1 KGHSH, CDR2 LQKENI. The CDR3 runs to 20 residues. CDR3 in DNA: TGTGCCAGCTCACCAAGCATAGCTAGCGGGGGTCTCGTCTCCTACAATGAGCAGTTCTTC. Translated: CASSPSIASGGLVSYNEQFF.

There are a few counts of this clone. The J gene is TRBJ2-5, the V gene TRBV2, with D perhaps TRBD1 (6 bases). V dropped 0 bases and J dropped 5 bases, with 13 bases sitting between them. This CDR3 contains 15 residues. The germline V gene has CDR1 SNHLY and CDR2 FYNNEI. This CDR3 is CASSEALQGWETQYF. The CDR3 coding sequence is TGTGCCAGCAGTGAAGCGCTTCAGGGGTGGGAGACCCAGTACTTC.

This clone was detected only once. The chain is built from TRBV13 and TRBJ1-1, with D maybe TRBD1 (6 bases). Germline-derived CDR1 and CDR2 are PRHDT and FYEKMQ (reference sequence). The CDR3 has 12 residues. The V gene lost 4 bases and the J gene lost 6 bases, with 9 bases spanning the gap. The CDR3: CASSSGGAEAFF. In DNA, the CDR3 is TGTGCCAGCAGCTCGGGGGGCGCTGAAGCTTTCTTT. Full variable domain (rest looked up from reference TRBV13 and TRBJ1-1): AAGVIQSPRHLIKEKRETATLKCYPIPRHDTVYWYQQGPGQDPQFLISFYEKMQSDKGSIPDRFSAQQFSDYHSELNMSSLELGDSALYFCASSSGGAEAFFGQGTRLTVV.

The sample holds one count of this clone. The J gene is TRBJ2-5, the V gene TRBV18; TRBD2 matches 11 bases. Germline-derived CDR1 and CDR2 are KGHSH and LQKENI. The J segment lost 2 bases and the V segment lost 1 base, leaving 3 bases of the junction unmatched. CDR3 length equals 16 residues. The CDR3 protein is CASSPRLAGLQETQYF. In DNA, the CDR3 is TGTGCCAGCTCACCACGACTAGCGGGGTTACAAGAGACCCAGTACTTC.

This chain links TRBV10-3 with TRBJ2-1; 8 nucleotides line up with TRBD2. The V segment lost 4 bases and the J segment 6 bases; nucleotides outside the gene matches: 5. Germline CDR1 and CDR2: ENHRY and SYGVKD. CDR3 size: 14 residues. CDR3 in amino acids: CAISVYGGANEQFF. In nucleotides, the CDR3 is TGTGCCATCAGTGTATACGGGGGGGCCAATGAGCAGTTCTTC.

This clone was picked up one time. The chain combines TRBV5-1 with TRBJ2-7; TRBD2 agrees at 8 bases. V lost 5 bases to trimming and J lost 0 bases; unmatched junction nucleotides: 10. The germline V gene encodes CDR1 SGHRS and CDR2 YFSETQ. The CDR3 covers 16 residues. This CDR3 is CASSFQPGGSSYEQYF. The CDR3 nucleotides are TGCGCCAGCAGTTTTCAACCGGGGGGGAGCTCCTACGAGCAGTACTTC.

This chain connects TRBV12-3 or TRBV12-4 to TRBJ1-2, with TRBD1 matching 9 bases. The ends lost 1 base at V and 10 bases at J; junction bases unmatched: 4. This CDR3 spans 13 amino acids. CDR3 in DNA: TGTGCCAGCAGTTTAGAGACAGGGGGACTCTACACCTTC. Amino acid sequence: CASSLETGGLYTF.

The chain has TRBV6-5 and TRBJ1-3; no clear D. V shed 3 bases and J shed 0 bases, with 9 bases lying between them. This CDR3 has 15 amino acids. CDR1 MNHEY and CDR2 SVGAGI come from the germline V gene. In nucleotides, the CDR3 is TGTGCCAGCAGTTATGACTGGAGCTCTGGAAACACCATATATTTT. This translates into CASSYDWSSGNTIYF.

The chain carries TRBV18 and TRBJ1-6; D is possibly TRBD1 (5 bases). The V end was cut by 1 base, the J end by 4 bases, with 8 bases between. The CDR3 spans 15 residues. Germline loops: CDR1 KGHSH, CDR2 LQKENI. The CDR3 nucleotides read TGTGCCAGCTCACCACGGGGGGGATATAATTCACCCCTCCACTTT. It translates to CASSPRGGYNSPLHF.

The chain has TRBV7-2 and TRBJ1-5, with D uncertain. V lost 0 bases, J lost 0 bases, and 6 bases lay in between. CDR1 SGHTA and CDR2 FQGNSA come from the germline V gene. The CDR3 runs 15 residues. The CDR3 DNA sequence: TGTGCCAGCAGCTTAGCGGGCCATAGCAATCAGCCCCAGCATTTT. Amino acids: CASSLAGHSNQPQHF. Full variable domain (remainder filled in from reference TRBV7-2 and TRBJ1-5): GAGVSQSPSNKVTEKGKDVELRCDPISGHTALYWYRQSLGQGLEFLIYFQGNSAPDKSGLPSDRFSAERTGGSVSTLTIQRTQQEDSAVYLCASSLAGHSNQPQHFGDGTRLSIL.

The V call is TRBV11-3, the J call TRBJ2-4; D gene ambiguous. Germline-derived CDR1 and CDR2 are SGHNT and YENEEA. V shed 3 bases and J shed 4 bases, with 10 bases lying between them. The CDR3 sequence is 14 residues long. The CDR3: CASSFSGEKNIQYF. The CDR3 DNA sequence: TGTGCCAGCAGCTTTTCCGGTGAAAAAAACATTCAGTACTTC.

The rearrangement uses TRBV11-2 and TRBJ1-1, with a weak D call TRBD1 (5 bases). CDR3 length equals 12 residues. Trimming pared 5 bases from V and 8 bases from J, leaving 12 bases between. Germline V gene data show CDR1 as SGHAT and CDR2 as FQNNGV. The CDR3 spells CASSQGASEAFF. In nucleotides, the CDR3 is TGTGCCAGCAGCCAAGGGGCCTCCGAAGCTTTCTTT.

The rearrangement joins TRBV10-3 to TRBJ2-1, with 9 bases matching TRBD2. Per germline, CDR1 ENHRY and CDR2 SYGVKD. The CDR3 is 14 residues long. With 7 bases clipped from V and 6 bases from J, the junction kept 7 bases outside the gene matches. CDR3 nucleotides: TGTGCCATCACCCTAGCGGGGTCAATCAATGAGCAGTTCTTC. This gives the protein CAITLAGSINEQFF.